This T cell receptor (beta chain) was observed in a study of monozygotic twins with inflammatory bowel disease. Study-wide results and limits: Healthy co-twins showed greater TCRbeta diversity (inverse Simpson) than IBD patients.

The CDR3 is made up of 11 amino acids. CDR1 MDHEN and CDR2 SYDVKM come from the germline V gene. Via template switching, UMIs carrying a 6-nucleotide sample barcode were introduced. With the 5' RACE reads reprocessed, TCRdb shows one record per CDR3 protein and no DNA. The sample table sets out 85,000 to 110,000 distinct CDR3 sequences. To note about this clonotype: Its antigen is undetermined.

Each donor gave 2.5 to 3 ml of peripheral blood. The J gene is TRBJ2-1, the V gene TRBV28; the TCRdb call, TRBD1, lacks DNA for checking. Source material: blood. This TCR was recovered from a human donor with ulcerative colitis or Crohn's disease, or a healthy co-twin of an affected twin (not recorded which). The CDR3 loop reads CASSVRGEQFF. Full variable domain (outside the CDR3, taken from reference TRBV28 and TRBJ2-1): DVKVTQSSRYLVKRTGEKVFLECVQDMDHENMFWYRQDPGLGLRLIYFSYDVKMKEKGDIPEGYSVSREKKERFSLILESASTNQTSMYLCASSVRGEQFFGPGTRLTVL.